One and the same sample provided the 31 T cell receptor beta chains below, sequenced in a study of identical twins. TCRdb independently ran MiXCR on the 5' RACE reads; one entry per CDR3 protein. The sample has 250,000 to 350,000 distinct CDR3 sequences; over 8.5% are singletons. These same records also appear under a second study, on yellow fever vaccine responses in identical twins.

Sequencing was performed on CD8+ T cells sorted from blood. The receptors here all came from a young woman in good health.

The chain uses TRBV7-9 and TRBJ2-1; D gene uncertain. The CDR3 totals 11 residues. V was pared by 5 bases and J by 10 bases, with 9 bases between. Germline CDR1 reads SEHNR; CDR2 reads FQNEAQ (reference sequence). CDR3 residues: CASSKLEEQFF. The CDR3 coding sequence is TGTGCCAGCAGCAAATTAGAGGAGCAGTTCTTC.

This clonotype was counted ten times or more. V and J are TRBV12-3 or TRBV12-4 and TRBJ2-7, with D perhaps matching TRBD2 (7 bases). V lost 1 base, J lost 5 bases, and 15 bases lay in between. This CDR3 is 15 amino acids long. The CDR3 bases are TGTGCCAGCAGTTTAGGGCGGGGGCGGCAGGACGAGCAGTACTTC. Amino acids: CASSLGRGRQDEQYF.

This clonotype was observed many times. J is TRBJ2-1 and V is TRBV21-1; the table assigns TRBD1, which was not confirmed against the DNA. TRBV21-1 has pseudogene status. The CDR3 spans 15 residues. CDR3 protein: CASRTWDSSYNEQFF. The CDR3 region has the DNA TGTGCCAGCAGGACATGGGACAGCTCCTACAATGAGCAGTTCTTC.

This clonotype occurred a few times. The rearrangement links TRBV3-1 to TRBJ2-5, with 9 bases matching TRBD1. Germline CDR1 LGHDT, CDR2 YNNKEL (reference sequence). The CDR3 consists of 15 residues. Losses at the gene ends were 2 bases for V and 5 bases for J; bases not matched to a gene: 6. This chain's CDR3 is CASSQYTGGPETQYF. Written as DNA, the CDR3 is TGTGCCAGCAGCCAATATACAGGGGGCCCGGAGACCCAGTACTTC.

In this sample, this clonotype turned up once. This chain joins TRBV30 and TRBJ2-7; tentatively, D is TRBD1 (6 bases). V was clipped by 4 bases and J by 7 bases, with 14 bases between them. The CDR3 covers 12 residues. CDR1 is GTSNPN and CDR2 is SVGIG in the germline V gene (reference sequence). CDR3 in DNA: TGTGCCTGGAATAACAGGGAGAAAGAGCAGTACTTC. Translating gives CAWNNREKEQYF.

This clonotype was recorded many times. The V and J genes are TRBV12-3 or TRBV12-4 and TRBJ2-3, with no clear D. Deletions cut 9 bases from V and 6 bases from J, with 7 bases between. This CDR3 is built from 10 residues. The CDR3 DNA follows: TGTGCCAGTGGGGTCGATACGCAGTATTTT. This sequence encodes CASGVDTQYF.

In this sample, this clonotype turned up a few times. This chain joins TRBV28 and TRBJ2-5; 11 nucleotides align to TRBD2. The V and J ends lost 5 bases and 2 bases, in that order; junction bases with no gene match: 7. CDR1 is MDHEN, CDR2 SYDVKM, per germline. This CDR3 spans 16 amino acids. This chain's CDR3 is CASSLGLAERQETQYF. The CDR3, as DNA: TGTGCCAGCAGTCTGGGACTAGCGGAGAGGCAAGAGACCCAGTACTTC.

This clonotype has just a few counts. This sequence joins TRBV4-1 and TRBJ1-5; D unclear. The length of the CDR3 is 17 residues. The V and J ends lost 2 bases and 3 bases respectively, with 17 bases between them. Germline CDR1 and CDR2: MGHRA and YSYEKL. CDR3 amino acids: CASSQNLGSSLNQPQHF. In nucleotides, the CDR3 is TGCGCCAGCAGCCAAAACCTGGGATCCTCTCTCAATCAGCCCCAGCATTTT.

This clonotype was counted at least ten times. The J gene is TRBJ2-1, the V gene TRBV12-3 or TRBV12-4; D is undetermined. The CDR3 has 14 residues. V lost 1 base and J 6 bases, leaving 10 bases between the germline ends. CDR3 sequence reads: CASSLGGIANEQFF. CDR3 coding DNA: TGTGCCAGCAGTTTAGGCGGCATCGCCAATGAGCAGTTCTTC.

This chain links TRBV23-1 with TRBJ2-5, with D perhaps matching TRBD1 (6 bases). TRBV23-1 counts as an open reading frame of uncertain function. Deletions cut 0 bases from V and 1 base from J, with 15 bases between. The CDR3 is 17 residues long. The CDR3, as DNA: TGCGCCAGCAGTCAATCGAAGGCGCAGGGGAGCCAAGAGACCCAGTACTTC. This translates into CASSQSKAQGSQETQYF.

This clonotype was counted ten times or more. This chain joins TRBV29-1 and TRBJ2-7, with a weak D call TRBD2 (5 bases). The germline V gene has CDR1 SQVTM and CDR2 ANQGSEA. The CDR3 extends over 14 amino acids. Between the trimmed V and J ends, which lost 5 bases and 4 bases, there was a span of 18 bases. CDR3 amino acids: CSVLGLGSGYEQYF. The CDR3 DNA reads as TGCAGCGTTTTAGGTCTTGGGAGTGGGTACGAGCAGTACTTC.

The rearrangement joins TRBV20-1 to TRBJ1-1, with D tentatively TRBD1 (5 bases). Germline V gene data show CDR1 as DFQATT and CDR2 as SNEGSKA (reference sequence). Trimming took 4 bases from V and 4 from J, leaving 10 bases between them. This CDR3 is built from 12 residues. The CDR3 is CSAKLTVTEAFF. The CDR3 DNA sequence: TGCAGTGCTAAACTGACAGTCACTGAAGCTTTCTTT.

This clonotype was seen many times. CDR3 residues: CASSSHPSTDTQYF. The CDR3 bases are TGCGCCAGCAGCTCCCACCCTTCCACAGATACGCAGTATTTT. This chain links TRBV5-1 with TRBJ2-3; no definite D call. Trimming took 3 bases from V and 2 from J, leaving 10 bases between them. Germline V gene sequence: CDR1 SGHRS, CDR2 YFSETQ. CDR3 length: 14 amino acids.

The V and J genes are TRBV25-1 and TRBJ2-7; the match to TRBD1 covers 9 bases. This CDR3 has 14 amino acids. Trimming at V came to 5 bases and at J to 11 bases, leaving 13 bases not matched to a gene. The germline CDR1 and CDR2 sequences are MGHDK and SYGVNS. CDR3 amino acids: CASSSDRGDGWKYF. CDR3 in DNA: TGTGCCAGCAGTTCGGACAGGGGCGATGGATGGAAGTACTTC.

Only a few counts were recorded for this clonotype. The V gene is TRBV20-1, the J gene TRBJ2-1; 10 bases align to TRBD2. Germline V gene data show CDR1 as DFQATT and CDR2 as SNEGSKA (reference sequence). Germline trimming cut 6 bases from V and 8 bases from J; bases unmatched to any gene: 10. The CDR3 is made up of 14 amino acids. The CDR3 reads CSARTLAGPDEQFF. CDR3 in DNA: TGCAGTGCGAGAACACTAGCGGGGCCCGATGAGCAGTTCTTC.

The chain carries TRBV5-1 and TRBJ2-1, with 7 positions matching TRBD1. The CDR3 covers 15 residues. In germline, CDR1 is SGHRS, CDR2 YFSETQ. V dropped 4 bases and J dropped 3; count of bases not matched to a gene: 7. The CDR3 here is CASSPRDSYYNEQFF. The CDR3, as DNA: TGCGCCAGCAGCCCCCGGGACAGTTACTACAATGAGCAGTTCTTC.

V is TRBV29-1 and J is TRBJ2-7, with 10 bases aligning to TRBD1. The junction had 11 bases not matched to a gene; V was cut back by 6 bases and J by 3 bases. CDR1 is SQVTM, CDR2 ANQGSEA, per germline. CDR3 size: 15 residues. As DNA, the CDR3 is TGCAGCGTCGAGACAGGGGGCGCAGAGTTCTACGAGCAGTACTTC. Its translation: CSVETGGAEFYEQYF.

The rearrangement links TRBV12-3 or TRBV12-4 to TRBJ2-1; TRBD2 is a possible D gene (7 bases). Deletions cut 10 bases from V and 7 bases from J, with 32 bases between. This CDR3 is built from 18 residues. CDR3 sequence reads: CATAPWGGKTHRRNEQFF. The CDR3 DNA is TGTGCCACCGCGCCGTGGGGGGGCAAGACCCACCGAAGGAATGAGCAGTTCTTC.

This clonotype was recorded a few times. This chain joins TRBV11-1 and TRBJ2-2; 12 bases match TRBD2. The junction had 12 bases not matched to a gene; V was cut back by 5 bases and J by 5 bases. CDR1 is SGHAT, CDR2 FQDESV, per germline (reference sequence). The CDR3 runs to 18 residues. The CDR3 loop reads CASSPSTSGRSSTGELFF. As DNA, the CDR3 is TGTGCCAGCAGCCCTTCAACTAGCGGGAGGAGTAGTACCGGGGAGCTGTTTTTT.

There are many counts of this clonotype. The chain uses TRBV4-3 and TRBJ2-7; the D gene is possibly TRBD1 (5 bases). CDR1 and CDR2 from the germline V gene are LGHNA and YSLEER. The CDR3 spans 16 residues. Trimming shortened V by 0 bases and J by 2 bases, and 14 bases separated the two germline ends. The chain's CDR3 is CASSQDEGALPYEQYF. DNA of the CDR3: TGCGCCAGCAGCCAAGATGAAGGGGCGCTTCCCTACGAGCAGTACTTC.

The genes are TRBV5-6 and TRBJ2-7; maybe TRBD1 (5 bases). The ends were cut back, 1 base at V and 1 base at J, with 12 bases in the middle. The CDR3 has 15 amino acids. The germline CDR1 and CDR2 sequences are SGHDT and YYEEEE. CDR3 nucleotides: TGTGCCAGCAGCTTGCCTCAGGGATCTTCCTACGAGCAGTACTTC. Its translation: CASSLPQGSSYEQYF.

This clonotype has ten or more counts. The chain links TRBV9 to TRBJ1-2, with TRBD1 identical over 8 bases. J gave up 5 bases and V 0 bases, and 9 bases lay outside the gene matches. The CDR3 is 16 residues long. Germline CDR1 SGDLS, CDR2 YYNGEE. CDR3 coding DNA: TGTGCCAGCAGCGTAGCTACGGGACAGGCCCGATATGGCTACACCTTC. Translating it yields CASSVATGQARYGYTF. Supplemented by reference TRBV9 and TRBJ1-2, the full variable domain reads DSGVTQTPKHLITATGQRVTLRCSPRSGDLSVYWYQQSLDQGLQFLIQYYNGEERAKGNILERFSAQQFPDLHSELNLSSLELGDSALYFCASSVATGQARYGYTFGSGTRLTVV.

The chain combines TRBV5-1 with TRBJ2-7; 8 bases are shared with TRBD2. From germline, CDR1 is SGHRS and CDR2 YFSETQ. This CDR3 contains 15 residues. J was trimmed by 5 bases and V by 5 bases; bases with no gene match: 12. CDR3 DNA: TGCGCCAGCAGTGCGACCGGGACTAGGGACCACGAGCAGTACTTC. This gives the protein CASSATGTRDHEQYF.

This clonotype has more than one count but fewer than ten. This is likely an artifact of a read error, given a far larger clone one base away. V is TRBV27 and J is TRBJ2-3; unclear D gene. The V end was cut by 5 bases, the J end by 2 bases, with 2 bases between. This CDR3 spans 11 amino acids. Germline CDR1 and CDR2: MNHEY and SMNVEV (reference sequence). The CDR3 protein is CASSTTDTQYF. CDR3 DNA: TGTGCCAGCAGTACCACAGATACGCAGTATTTT.

This clonotype occurred many times. The chain is built from TRBV9 and TRBJ2-3; 10 bases agree with TRBD2. The V gene end was trimmed by 5 bases and the J gene end by 5 bases; junction bases not matched to a gene: 5. The CDR3 loop spans 14 amino acids. Germline V lookup: CDR1 SGDLS, CDR2 YYNGEE. CDR3 sequence (DNA): TGTGCCAGCAGTATAGCGGGGGGCCAAGATACGCAGTATTTT. It yields the protein CASSIAGGQDTQYF.

J is TRBJ2-4 and V is TRBV30; 7 bases are shared with TRBD1. Germline V gives CDR1 GTSNPN, CDR2 SVGIG (reference sequence). This CDR3 region has 14 residues. The trim removed 1 base at V and 8 bases at J, leaving 8 bases unmatched. CDR3 amino acids: CAWSGSGTADIQYF. The CDR3 nucleotides read TGTGCCTGGAGTGGCTCCGGGACAGCGGACATTCAGTACTTC. The complete variable domain, with remaining parts taken from reference TRBV30 and TRBJ2-4, reads SQTIHQWPATLVQPVGSPLSLECTVEGTSNPNLYWYRQAAGRGLQLLFYSVGIGQISSEVPQNLSASRPQDRQFILSSKKLLLSDSGFYLCAWSGSGTADIQYFGAGTRLSVL.

For this clonotype: A much larger clone lies one base from this, so it may be a read error. The J gene is TRBJ2-5, the V gene TRBV15; D may be TRBD1 (5 bases). Germline CDR1 and CDR2: LNHNV and YYDKDF (reference sequence). Trimming removed 1 base at V and 5 bases at J, with 23 bases between. The CDR3 covers 18 residues. The CDR3: CATSRGLHPLGVTETQYF. The CDR3 DNA follows: TGTGCCACCAGCAGAGGACTTCATCCGCTAGGGGTTACGGAGACCCAGTACTTC. Using reference TRBV15 and TRBJ2-5 for the parts outside the CDR3, the full variable domain is DAMVIQNPRYQVTQFGKPVTLSCSQTLNHNVMYWYQQKSSQAPKLLFHYYDKDFNNEADTPDNFQSRRPNTSFCFLDIRSPGLGDTAMYLCATSRGLHPLGVTETQYFGPGTRLLVL.

The table lists this clonotype with many counts. The chain recombines TRBV5-6 with TRBJ2-2; D perhaps matches TRBD1 (5 bases). Looked up from germline, CDR1 is SGHDT and CDR2 is YYEEEE. The CDR3 totals 16 residues. Trimming pared 4 bases from V and 3 bases from J, leaving 16 bases between. The chain's CDR3 is CASSPSGKGDTGELFF. The CDR3 DNA sequence: TGTGCCAGCAGCCCTTCCGGCAAAGGGGACACCGGGGAGCTGTTTTTT.

The chain recombines TRBV7-9 with TRBJ2-3; 9 nucleotides match TRBD2. Germline CDR1 and CDR2: SEHNR and FQNEAQ (reference sequence). V was pared by 2 bases and J by 2 bases, with 8 bases of the junction left unmatched. This CDR3 contains 17 residues. Here the CDR3 DNA reads TGTGCCAGCAGCTTATTTGCGGGGGGGCGGGACACAGATACGCAGTATTTT. As protein: CASSLFAGGRDTDTQYF.

The gene calls are TRBV11-1 and TRBJ2-1; 7 bases are shared with TRBD2. The CDR3 consists of 19 residues. CDR1 is SGHAT and CDR2 is FQDESV in the germline V gene (reference sequence). The V and J ends lost 5 bases and 4 bases, in that order; junction bases with no gene match: 20. CDR3 amino acids: CASSTNPISERGEYNEQFF. Written as DNA, the CDR3 is TGTGCCAGCAGCACGAACCCTATATCGGAGCGGGGAGAATACAATGAGCAGTTCTTC.

The chain couples TRBV7-2 to TRBJ2-7, with 7 bases aligning to TRBD2. This CDR3 contains 12 residues. Germline-derived CDR1 and CDR2 are SGHTA and FQGNSA. The J segment lost 5 bases and the V segment lost 2 bases, leaving 0 bases of the junction unmatched. The CDR3, as DNA: TGTGCCAGCAGCTTACTAGCGGACGAGCAGTACTTC. Its protein is CASSLLADEQYF.